This T cell receptor (beta chain) was documented in a study of regulatory T cells in long-lasting Graves disease. The time point is: newly diagnosed GD, antithyroid drugs for less than 3 months. RNA from PBMCs was the source of the TCR library. Arm-PCR of CDR3 regions and iRepertoire HTBI primers were used to build TCR beta libraries. TCRdb reprocessed the multiplex PCR reads with MiXCR, giving one entry per CDR3 protein. Found here are some 500,000 distinct CDR3 sequences, roughly 14% of them singletons; the top ten hold about 10%. Study findings and constraints: Preferential use of TRBV28, TRBJ1-2 and TRBJ2-5 was seen in persistent disease.

CDR1 and CDR2 (germline): MNHEY, SMNVEV (reference sequence). There are 15 residues in the CDR3. Trimming cost V 2 bases and J 2 bases, with 10 bases left between them. This clonotype was observed a handful of times. Its antigen is undetermined. These data also formed part of another study, on T cells in Graves' hyperthyroidism and ophthalmopathy.

The TCR comes from a man aged 25 to 40 with Graves disease. The chain has TRBV27 and TRBJ1-5; perhaps TRBD1 as D (6 bases). The sample here was peripheral blood mononuclear cells (PBMCs), taken at new diagnosis, from a patient treated with antithyroid drugs. The CDR3 DNA sequence: TGTGCCAGCAGTTTACAGGGGAGGGGCAATCAGCCCCAGCATTTT. Encoded protein: CASSLQGRGNQPQHF.